This T cell receptor beta chain was captured in a study of CD8 T cells in Susac syndrome. In germline, CDR1 is LNHDA, CDR2 SQIVND (reference sequence). Trimming took 1 base from V and 3 from J, leaving 7 bases between them. This CDR3 is 14 amino acids long. With random hexamers, reverse transcription was performed on about 0.45 to 1 ug of RNA. One entry per CDR3 protein, called by TCRdb with MiXCR from the immunoSEQ multiplex PCR reads. The data contain 130,000 or so distinct CDR3 sequences, 75% to 90% of them singletons. The chain couples TRBV19 to TRBJ1-5; maybe TRBD1 (5 bases). The source is a human donor with multiple sclerosis. Sequencing was done on a sample of CD8+ T cells from PBMCs. The CDR3 DNA sequence: TGTGCCAGTAGTATAGGACAGTTCAATCAGCCCCAGCATTTT. It encodes CASSIGQFNQPQHF.